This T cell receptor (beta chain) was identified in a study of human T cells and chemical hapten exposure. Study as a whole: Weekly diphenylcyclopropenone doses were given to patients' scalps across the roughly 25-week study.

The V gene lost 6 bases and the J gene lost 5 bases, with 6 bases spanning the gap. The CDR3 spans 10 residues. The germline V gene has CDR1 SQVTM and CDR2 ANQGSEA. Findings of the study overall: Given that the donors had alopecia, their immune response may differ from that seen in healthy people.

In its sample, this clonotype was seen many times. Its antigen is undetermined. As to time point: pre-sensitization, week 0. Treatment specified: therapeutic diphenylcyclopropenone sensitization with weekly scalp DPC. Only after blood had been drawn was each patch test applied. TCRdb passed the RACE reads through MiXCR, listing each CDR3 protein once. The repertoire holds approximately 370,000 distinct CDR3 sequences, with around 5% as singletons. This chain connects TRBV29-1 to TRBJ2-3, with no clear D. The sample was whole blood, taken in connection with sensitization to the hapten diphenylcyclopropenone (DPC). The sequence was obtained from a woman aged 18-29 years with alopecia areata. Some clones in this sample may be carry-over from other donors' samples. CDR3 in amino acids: CSVTKDTQYF. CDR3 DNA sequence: TGCAGCGTCACTAAAGATACGCAGTATTTT.